This T cell receptor beta chain emerged from a study of cytomegalovirus exposure and HLA in healthy donors. The study's findings and limits: In an earlier analysis, in 620 or so donors, most V segments appeared productive either ~87% or ~30% of the time. Most CMV-associated TCR beta chains were later found to appear HLA-restricted.

The PCR employed 60 Vbeta primers together with 13 Jbeta primers. Generated by immunoSEQ multiplex PCR, the TCRdb table keeps only in-frame clones and is missing some. The sample records some 120,000 clones, about 71% being singletons. This CDR3 region has 12 residues. Germline assignment: CDR1 SGHRS and CDR2 YFSETQ. Trimming left V 7 bases short and J 3 bases short, with 10 bases between. With regard to this clone: Its matching antigen is unknown.

This receptor was identified in a woman aged 45 to 65 in good health and CMV-seronegative. Sequencing was performed on PBMCs. The chain carries TRBV5-1 and TRBJ1-1, with D maybe TRBD1 (5 bases). The chain's CDR3 is CASSDTYTEAFF. The DNA for the CDR3 is TGCGCCAGCTCGGACACGTACACTGAAGCTTTCTTT.